One TCR beta chain is described in this entry. What it binds is unknown. These data belong to a study of graft-versus-host responses after intestinal transplantation. Study details: Tacrolimus and steroids were given for around 3 years to all recipients after anti-thymocyte globulin induction.

Assay used: immunoSEQ multiplex PCR; TCRdb lists only in-frame clones, some missing. The data hold about 100,000 clones, with around nine tenths observed a single time. Germline CDR1 MNHEY, CDR2 SVGAGI. V was cut by 5 bases and J by 13 bases, with 14 bases left in between. The CDR3 sequence is 11 residues long. Notes on the study in general: Marrow from the recipient contained GvH clones, some of which had appeared first in ileum or blood. Allografts of patients with graft-donor T cell macrochimerism showed high graft-versus-host to host-versus-graft clone ratios. Levels of circulating GvH clones at their peak were associated with early post-transplant HvG declines.

The TCR comes from a human donor who received an intestinal transplant. The V and J genes are TRBV6-5 and TRBJ1-1, with D unclear. The sample was unstimulated CD8+ T cells sorted from spleen or lymph node cells, taken before intestinal transplant. CDR3 residues: CASSHLFEVFF. Here the CDR3 DNA reads TGTGCCAGCAGTCACCTATTCGAGGTTTTCTTT.